This TCR beta chain was sequenced for a study of CD8+ T cells in alopecia areata. Study at large: Patients received oral tofacitinib, 5 to 10 mg twice daily, for moderate-to-severe alopecia areata.

Specified treatment: oral pan-JAK inhibitor, 5-10 mg twice daily. Sequencing used cDNA as its template, made by extracting RNA and reverse transcribing it. Sequencing used immunoSEQ multiplex PCR; TCRdb keeps in-frame clones, though not all of them. The sample lists about 160,000 clones, around 59% occurring once. The V and J ends lost 6 bases and 5 bases respectively, with 19 bases between them. Germline-derived CDR1 and CDR2 are MNHEY and SVGAGI. The CDR3 loop spans 15 amino acids. The clonotype was recovered from a human donor with alopecia areata. This specimen was CD4+ T cells sorted from blood, taken at week 24, from a patient treated with tofacitinib. The V and J genes are TRBV6-5 and TRBJ2-5, with D possibly matching TRBD1 (5 bases). This CDR3 reads CASRPGPTRRETQYF. CDR3 nucleotide sequence: TGTGCCAGCAGACCAGGGCCGACCCGGCGGGAGACCCAGTACTTC.